This TCR beta chain was retrieved from a study of control samples from healthy donors and cancer patients. Some clones are missing from TCRdb's copy, which holds only in-frame ones; the method was immunoSEQ multiplex PCR. The data show 140,000 to 150,000 clones, with more than 85% seen just once and approximately 3.4% held by the top ten. The sequenced sample was blood. The clonotype comes from a man aged 25 to 40 in good health.

CDR3 protein: CASSLGASPYNEQFF. The CDR3 DNA reads TGCGCCAGCAGCTTGGGGGCTAGCCCCTACAATGAGCAGTTCTTC. The rearrangement links TRBV5-1 to TRBJ2-1, with D maybe TRBD2 (5 bases). The CDR3 runs 15 residues. Trimming pared 0 bases from V and 2 bases from J, leaving 9 bases between. Germline V lookup: CDR1 SGHRS, CDR2 YFSETQ.